This T cell receptor (beta chain) was captured in a study of OX40 agonist ivuxolimab in advanced cancers. Study background: The eligibility criteria allowed prior anti-PD-1, anti-PD-L1 or anti-CTLA-4 therapy, and around 40% had some.

Study-level findings and limits: At doses 0.1 to 3.0 mg/kg, CD4+ and CD8+ clones expanded.

Note on this clone: Its antigen remains unknown.

The CDR3 covers 13 residues. Assay used: immunoSEQ multiplex PCR; TCRdb lists only in-frame clones, some missing. The sample holds around 80,000 clones; 75% to 90% are singletons and the top ten take approximately 2.6%. The chain combines TRBV12-2 with TRBJ1-1; the table gives TRBD1 as D, unverified against the DNA. TRBV12-2 is a recognized pseudogene. Material: CD4+ or CD8+ T cells sorted from blood, obtained in a trial of the OX40 agonist ivuxolimab. The sequence derives from an adult with an advanced solid tumor such as melanoma, head and neck, liver or kidney cancer. The CDR3 is CASRSQPVAEAFF. The CDR3 coding sequence is TGTGCAAGTCGCTCACAGCCTGTGGCCGAAGCTTTCTTT.